Following are 10 T cell receptor beta chains from one sample sequenced in a study of shared T cell receptors in the human thymus. Profiling relied on immunoSEQ multiplex PCR, and the TCRdb table lists in-frame clones only, not all of them. The top ten hold roughly 0.0097% of the sample, which has some 720,000 clones, around 89% seen once. The same sample was also used in a study of human thymus T cells.

Sequencing was done on a sample of thymocytes. The source of these receptors is a boy under two years old with a congenital heart defect.

V usage is TRBV7-9 and J usage is TRBJ2-7; no clear D. Trimming removed 5 bases at V and 3 bases at J, with 8 bases between. The CDR3 is made up of 12 amino acids. Germline V gene sequence: CDR1 SEHNR, CDR2 FQNEAQ (reference sequence). The CDR3 coding sequence is TGTGCCAGCAGCCTACGGTTCTACGAGCAGTACTTC. Translating it yields CASSLRFYEQYF.

The chain employs TRBV4-3 and TRBJ2-1; 7 positions agree with TRBD2. The CDR3 is 15 amino acids. CDR1 is LGHNA, CDR2 YSLEER, per germline. The ends lost 3 bases at V and 3 bases at J; junction bases unmatched: 5. CDR3 protein: CASSHGTIFYNEQFF. CDR3 DNA: TGCGCCAGCAGCCACGGGACTATTTTCTACAATGAGCAGTTCTTC.

This clone was seen once. The chain links TRBV21-1 to TRBJ1-2. TRBV21-1 is an annotated pseudogene. The length of the CDR3 is 16 residues. The CDR3 loop is CASSKADKCRIYGYTF. The CDR3 bases are TGTGCCAGCAGCAAAGCAGATAAGTGTAGAATCTATGGCTACACCTTC.

The chain has TRBV29-1 and TRBJ2-3; TRBD1 matches at 7 bases. Per the germline V gene, CDR1 is SQVTM and CDR2 is ANQGSEA. This CDR3 contains 15 residues. The V segment lost 4 bases and the J segment 4 bases; nucleotides outside the gene matches: 11. CDR3 DNA sequence: TGCAGCGTTGGAAAAACAGGGGTAATCTCAGATACGCAGTATTTT. Encoded protein: CSVGKTGVISDTQYF.

The V call is TRBV6-6, the J call TRBJ2-3, with D possibly being TRBD1 (5 bases). Trimming removed 5 bases from V and 4 bases from J, with 16 bases in between. The length of the CDR3 is 15 residues. CDR1 and CDR2 (germline): MNHNY, SVGAGI (reference sequence). CDR3 loop: CASSRTGLRADTQYF. CDR3 coding DNA: TGTGCCAGCAGTCGTACAGGCCTTAGGGCAGATACGCAGTATTTT.

The J gene is TRBJ2-7, the V gene TRBV4-1; D possibly corresponds to TRBD1 (6 bases). CDR1 and CDR2 (germline): MGHRA, YSYEKL. V was pared by 3 bases and J by 6 bases, with 9 bases between. The CDR3 is made up of 12 amino acids. The CDR3 is CASSHRGGEQYF. The CDR3 DNA follows: TGCGCCAGCAGCCACAGGGGTGGCGAGCAGTACTTC.

CDR3 DNA sequence: TGTGCCACCAGCTCAGCCCTCCGGGACAGTGTCCCCTACGAGCAGTACTTC. Protein sequence: CATSSALRDSVPYEQYF. J is TRBJ2-7 and V is TRBV15, with TRBD1 identical over 7 bases. There are 17 residues in the CDR3. Unmatched junction bases numbered 15, after V lost 5 bases and J lost 2 bases. Germline V lookup: CDR1 LNHNV, CDR2 YYDKDF (reference sequence). Full variable domain (missing parts from reference TRBV15 and TRBJ2-7): DAMVIQNPRYQVTQFGKPVTLSCSQTLNHNVMYWYQQKSSQAPKLLFHYYDKDFNNEADTPDNFQSRRPNTSFCFLDIRSPGLGDTAMYLCATSSALRDSVPYEQYFGPGTRLTVT.

This chain joins TRBV5-6 and TRBJ2-5, with TRBD2 matching 9 bases. The ends lost 3 bases at V and 5 bases at J; junction bases unmatched: 8. Germline loops: CDR1 SGHDT, CDR2 YYEEEE. This CDR3 is built from 15 residues. The CDR3 DNA follows: TGTGCCAGCAGCTATGATAGCGGGAGTAATGAGACCCAGTACTTC. Protein sequence: CASSYDSGSNETQYF.

The genes are TRBV5-1 and TRBJ2-2; perhaps TRBD1 as D (5 bases). Germline CDR1 SGHRS, CDR2 YFSETQ. CDR3 length: 15 residues. V gave up 2 bases and J gave up 5 bases, with 13 bases separating them. Written as DNA, the CDR3 is TGCGCCAGCAGCTTACAAGGGGCGGAAACCGGGGAGCTGTTTTTT. It codes for CASSLQGAETGELFF.

The genes are TRBV19 and TRBJ2-2; no clear D gene. Germline-derived CDR1 and CDR2 are LNHDA and SQIVND (reference sequence). CDR3 size: 18 residues. V lost 2 bases, J lost 0 bases, and 16 bases lay in between. CDR3 protein: CASSISWAGSPNTGELFF. Here the CDR3 DNA reads TGTGCCAGTAGTATATCTTGGGCCGGCAGCCCGAACACCGGGGAGCTGTTTTTT.